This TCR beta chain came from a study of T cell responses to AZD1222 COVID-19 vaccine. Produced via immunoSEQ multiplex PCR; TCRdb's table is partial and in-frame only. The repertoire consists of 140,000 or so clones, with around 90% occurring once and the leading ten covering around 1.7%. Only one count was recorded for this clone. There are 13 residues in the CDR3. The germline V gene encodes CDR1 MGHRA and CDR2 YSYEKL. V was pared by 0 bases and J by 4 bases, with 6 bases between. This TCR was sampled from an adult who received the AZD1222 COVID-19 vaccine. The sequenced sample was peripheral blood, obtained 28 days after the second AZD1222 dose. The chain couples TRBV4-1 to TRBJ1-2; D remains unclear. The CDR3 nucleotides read TGCGCCAGCAGCCAAGATGGCAGCTATGGCTACACCTTC. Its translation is CASSQDGSYGYTF.